The sequence of this TCR beta chain was determined in a study of cytomegalovirus exposure and HLA in healthy donors (dated by TCRdb to about 2017). For the wider study: An earlier analysis of some 620 of the donors reported 276 Gb of sequence data and some 110 million unique TCR beta sequences obtained from about 170 million T cells. The study profiled the T cell repertoires of 666 subjects by immunosequencing and related them to cytomegalovirus serostatus. A separate validation cohort of roughly 130 different subjects was used in addition to the approximately 700-subject first cohort. Of the roughly 400 genotyped donors, 65% to 90% were placed in the genetic ancestry cluster associated with self-reported Caucasian donors. High-throughput TCR immunosequencing, statistical association of individual TCRs with disease status, and machine learning were combined to predict cytomegalovirus infection status. The study aimed to test whether signatures of past pathogen exposure could be identified by cataloging public T cell receptors. Among about 410 genotyped donors of the cohort, an average of around 240,000 unique TCR beta nucleotide sequences was sequenced per donor, of which about 18% were non-productive. All discovery cohort repertoires had been generated on a single sequencing platform. Class I and class II HLA loci were covered by the typing at four-digit resolution. Typing coverage differed by locus: A, B, C, DRB1 and DQB1 were typed in about 620-630 donors, DQA1 in about 500, DPA1 in 600 to 610, and DPB1 in 400 to 490. Roughly 5 DR-DQ haplotypes were handled as single units for association and clustering, since linkage in the cohort was strong. An earlier analysis of 587 of the donors used high-throughput TCR beta sequencing to judge whether each TCR beta V gene segment behaved as functional or pseudogenic. Genome-wide SNP genotypes for about three fifths of the roughly 670 donors were used in a later genetic analysis, which treated that subset as a discovery cohort. About 300 gigabases of sequencing data and approximately 85 million unique TCR sequences were included in an early release covering 550 to 800 HLA-typed donors. A later analysis re-examined previously published TCR beta repertoires from 500 to 700 donors and added high-resolution HLA genotyping to investigate patterns of TCR occurrence. Alongside the repertoire data, information on donor age, sex, ethnicity and CMV serostatus was compiled. In the later analysis, no new phenotypic data were used to find candidate immune exposures; instead, reliance was placed on TCR beta sequences and their occurrence across donors.

Library construction relied on the immunoSEQ multiplex PCR assay. A mixture of 60 forward primers for TCR Vbeta segments and 13 reverse primers for TCR Jbeta segments was used in the multiplex PCR. The CDR3 region of rearranged TCR beta genes was amplified from genomic DNA by a multiplex PCR assay. The Illumina HiSeq System was used to sequence the amplified TCR beta libraries as 87-base-pair reads. On the authors' methods: Across the 666 repertoires, a later analysis counted tens of millions of unique TCR beta chains, some 11 million of which were shared by at least two donors. A nearest-neighbor algorithm error-corrected the raw reads and collapsed the reads into unique sequences, merging closely related sequences to remove PCR and sequencing errors. CDR3 sequences were aligned to IMGT reference sequences to assign V, D and J gene segments. For a sequence to be retained, a match of at least six nucleotides to both a V gene segment and a J gene segment was required. Rearrangements were classified as productive when the CDR3 lacked stop codons and remained in frame with V and J, and all other rearrangements were classified as non-productive. CDR3 was defined according to IMGT convention as the region running from the second conserved V-encoded cysteine to the conserved J-encoded phenylalanine. In an earlier analysis of around 640 of the donors, sequences lacking an unambiguous match to a single V gene segment were excluded. An earlier analysis of several hundred of the donors classified V segments as functional when productive rearrangements were above 56.7% and as segregating when the standard deviation between donors was above 5%. To diagnose cytomegalovirus status from the catalog of TCR beta chain sequences, a statistical classification framework was built. A later analysis assigned V and J genes by comparing TCR nucleotide sequences with IMGT/GENE-DB human TR gene sequences. Using the TCRdist pipeline, a later analysis assigned CDR3 sequences along with most-parsimonious VDJ recombination scenarios. In a later analysis, each TCR beta chain was defined by its CDR3 amino acid sequence together with its V-gene family, and reads lacking a unique V-gene family were excluded. As a way to deal with suspected cross-contamination and a sequencing artifact, a later analysis dropped hundreds of nucleotide sequences that were highly shared and had low generation probability. In a later analysis, a clonal expansion index for each public chain was calculated from normalized within-repertoire ranks of inferred template counts. In a later analysis, generation probabilities were computed using a VDJ recombination model fitted to out-of-frame rearrangements, and the results were checked against IGoR. A later analysis scored TCR-TCR, TCR-HLA and TCR-CMV co-occurrence with hypergeometric tests, applying a repertoire-size bias correction to TCR pairs. To estimate false discovery rates, a later analysis permuted the HLA or CMV assignments 20 times. In a later analysis, co-occurring TCRs were grouped using DBSCAN, and TCRdist sequence similarity was added for clustering within HLA-allele-positive subsets. For co-occurrence clustering, repertoires with fewer than 30,000 or more than 120,000 public chains were excluded, along with several repertoires with anomalous nucleotide sharing. As stored in TCRdb, this immuneACCESS dataset retains in-frame rearrangements with V and J assigned. A fraction of the clones does not appear; measured against another copy, unresolved V genes explain less than half of the discrepancy, and the remainder lacks a known reason. D and trimming come from the DNA, and the V and J calls and clone size come from that table. This sample is represented by about 150,000 clones; 70% to 85% of them were singletons. The leading ten clones occupy around 3.2% of the sample.

Comments on this clone: Its antigen is still unknown. No clone much larger than this one lies a single base away; base qualities are absent.

General conclusions and limits of the study: The authors suggested that the approach could potentially be extended to other disease states and immunological phenotypes. Presence/absence analyses assumed roughly uniform sequencing depth across donors, an assumption that may not hold. In a later analysis, the rate of TCR association differed among HLA loci, with DRB1 alleles having the most associated TCRs and HLA-C alleles having the fewest. According to a later genetic analysis, donors in an Asian-associated ancestry cluster had fewer N-insertions in productive TCRs than the approximately 610-donor mean. In a later analysis, HLA-associated TCR beta chains were found to be more clonally expanded and to have lower generation probabilities than equally common non-associated chains. Because counts were too low, about 18 rarely observed V segments, including chromosome 9 orphons, were left out of the earlier analysis of 587 of the donors. A further reported finding was that TCR beta sequences accurately predicted the HLA-A and HLA-B alleles for most subjects in the first cohort. The cohort was sequenced for TCR beta chains only, and without alpha or paired-chain data the features that could be detected were limited. CMV serostatus was the only immune exposure information available for the cohort. A cluster of highly shared sequence variants was judged likely to be a technical artifact of the sequencing pipeline. While some public TCRs were present in many individuals, most TCR sequences turned up only very rarely across donors. Most CMV-associated TCR beta chains appeared to be HLA-restricted in a later analysis, and the HLA associations seemed to be driven largely by CMV exposure. Because HLA typing was missing for some donors at each locus, association tests included only the typed subset. Correlated functional status among segregating V segments might reflect linkage disequilibrium, but an unknown experimental factor could not be ruled out. Three of the identified cytomegalovirus-associated TCR beta chains were confirmed in vitro to be specific for cytomegalovirus antigens. Specific HLA alleles were associated with roughly 17,000 TCR beta sequences at a false discovery rate of 0.05 in a later analysis. In both the original and validation cohorts, the classifier was reported to diagnose cytomegalovirus status with high specificity and sensitivity. A later genetic analysis associated a missense DCLRE1C variant with V-gene and J-gene trimming of TCR beta chains, and an independent cohort replicated the association. In an earlier analysis of some 550 of the donors, most TCR beta V segments were observed in productive rearrangements about 90% or about 30% of the time, broadly matching IMGT annotations. In the study, some 160 TCR beta chains were listed as associated with cytomegalovirus. Several of the top co-occurrence clusters appeared to be linked to parvovirus B19, influenza, CMV and Epstein-Barr virus, according to a later analysis. Assigning TCR associations to individual alleles was difficult when HLA alleles, especially DR and DQ, strongly co-occurred.

The cohort comprised hundreds of healthy bone marrow donors. At the time of sampling, all cohort members were nominally healthy, though unrecorded immune exposures were likely present. The donor tested CMV seronegative, placing the donor among the 300 to 450 seronegative members of the cohort. Each donor provided a peripheral blood sample, and peripheral blood mononuclear cells were used for TCR beta sequencing. The Qiagen DNeasy Blood Extraction Kit was used to extract genomic DNA from the blood cell samples. Sequencing used PBMCs. The sequence was collected from a male donor in good health and CMV-seronegative.

The nucleotide sequence is given as TGTGCCAGCAGCTTAGAGAGAGTGAACACTGAAGCTTTCTTT. Translation gives CASSLERVNTEAFF. The chain is encoded by TRBV7-2 joined to TRBJ1-1, with no confident D gene call. The germline V gene specifies SGHTA as CDR1 and FQGNSA as CDR2. From cysteine to phenylalanine, the CDR3 is 14 amino acids long. Only CDR3 DNA is held: 42 bases, read in frame from base 1. Between the V and J ends, shortened by 1 base and 0 bases respectively, the junction contains 6 bases.